These 4 T cell receptor beta chains came from one sample sequenced in a study of cytomegalovirus exposure and HLA in healthy donors. Use of 60 Vbeta and 13 Jbeta primers characterized the PCR. The table came from immunoSEQ multiplex PCR; TCRdb's copy has only in-frame clones and leaves some out. The sample records roughly 130,000 clones, around 8.5% being singletons. The specimen sequenced was PBMCs. Source of these receptors: a man aged 40-55 years in good health and CMV-seronegative.

This clone was detected only a few times. V usage is TRBV5-1 and J usage is TRBJ2-3, with TRBD2 matching 8 bases. The CDR3 spans 15 residues. Germline loops: CDR1 SGHRS, CDR2 YFSETQ. V lost 0 bases, J lost 4 bases, and 4 bases stayed unmatched. The DNA of the CDR3 is TGCGCCAGCAGCTTGGTAGCGGGGAAAGCAGATACGCAGTATTTT. Translation: CASSLVAGKADTQYF. The full variable domain, completed using reference TRBV5-1 and TRBJ2-3, is KAGVTQTPRYLIKTRGQQVTLSCSPISGHRSVSWYQQTPGQGLQFLFEYFSETQRNKGNFPGRFSGRQFSNSRSEMNVSTLELGDSALYLCASSLVAGKADTQYFGPGTRLTVL.

This clone turned up a few times. The J gene is TRBJ2-2, the V gene TRBV6-5, with a weak D call TRBD1 (6 bases). The CDR3 sequence is 14 residues long. CDR1 is MNHEY, CDR2 SVGAGI, per germline. Trimming shortened V by 7 bases and J by 1 base, and 10 bases separated the two germline ends. The CDR3 coding sequence is TGTGCCAGCATGTGGGGGCTGAACACCGGGGAGCTGTTTTTT. Translation: CASMWGLNTGELFF.

This clone has just a few counts. The gene calls are TRBV21-1 and TRBJ1-1; the table's TRBD1 call for D was not verified on the DNA. TRBV21-1 is listed as a pseudogene. The CDR3 is made up of 15 amino acids. The CDR3 DNA follows: TGTGCCAGCAGCAAACAAGGCAGGGGGAACACTGAAGCTTTCTTT. Residues: CASSKQGRGNTEAFF.

In its sample, this clone was seen a few times. V is TRBV27 and J is TRBJ2-5; D is possibly TRBD2 (6 bases). V was pared by 6 bases and J by 1 base, with 12 bases between. This CDR3 contains 14 residues. The germline gives CDR1 MNHEY, CDR2 SMNVEV (reference sequence). This chain's CDR3 is CASRRLSGQETQYF. The CDR3 DNA is TGTGCCAGCAGGCGGCTTAGCGGCCAAGAGACCCAGTACTTC.